This entry describes one TCR beta chain. No antigen is known for it. This sample was included in a study of OX40 agonist ivuxolimab in advanced cancers. Study context: The patients' treatment was ivuxolimab, an agonistic anti-OX40 (CD134) antibody.

General study findings and limits: Nonresponders, in some cases, also had low normalized T-cell clonal expansion.

The repertoire was sequenced with immunoSEQ multiplex PCR; TCRdb's copy has only in-frame clones and lacks some. The sample consists of under 85,000 clones, roughly 77% of them appearing once. CDR1 is SGHNT and CDR2 is YYREEE in the germline V gene (reference sequence). The CDR3 has 14 amino acids. Trimming left V 4 bases short and J 4 bases short, with 14 bases between. Sequencing used CD4+ or CD8+ T cells sorted from blood, obtained in a trial of the OX40 agonist ivuxolimab. The rearrangement joins TRBV5-4 to TRBJ1-1; D remains unclear. This TCR came from an adult with an advanced solid tumor such as melanoma, head and neck, liver or kidney cancer. The CDR3 reads CASSRDRTGTEAFF. In nucleotides, the CDR3 is TGTGCCAGCAGCCGTGACCGGACCGGCACTGAAGCTTTCTTT.